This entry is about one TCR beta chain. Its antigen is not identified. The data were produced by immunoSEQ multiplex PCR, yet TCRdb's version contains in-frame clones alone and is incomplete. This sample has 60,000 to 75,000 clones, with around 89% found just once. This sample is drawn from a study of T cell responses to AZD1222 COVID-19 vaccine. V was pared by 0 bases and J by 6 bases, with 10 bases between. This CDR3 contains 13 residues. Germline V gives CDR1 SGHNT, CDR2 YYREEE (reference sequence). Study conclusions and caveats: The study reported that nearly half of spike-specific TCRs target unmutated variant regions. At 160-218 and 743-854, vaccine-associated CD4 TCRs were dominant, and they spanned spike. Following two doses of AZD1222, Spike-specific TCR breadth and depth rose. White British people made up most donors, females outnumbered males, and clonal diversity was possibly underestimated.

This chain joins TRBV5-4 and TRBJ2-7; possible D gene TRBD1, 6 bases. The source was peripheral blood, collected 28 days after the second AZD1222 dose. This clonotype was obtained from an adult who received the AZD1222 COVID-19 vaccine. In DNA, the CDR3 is TGTGCCAGCAGCTTGGACAGGGTTTCCGAGCAGTACTTC. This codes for CASSLDRVSEQYF.